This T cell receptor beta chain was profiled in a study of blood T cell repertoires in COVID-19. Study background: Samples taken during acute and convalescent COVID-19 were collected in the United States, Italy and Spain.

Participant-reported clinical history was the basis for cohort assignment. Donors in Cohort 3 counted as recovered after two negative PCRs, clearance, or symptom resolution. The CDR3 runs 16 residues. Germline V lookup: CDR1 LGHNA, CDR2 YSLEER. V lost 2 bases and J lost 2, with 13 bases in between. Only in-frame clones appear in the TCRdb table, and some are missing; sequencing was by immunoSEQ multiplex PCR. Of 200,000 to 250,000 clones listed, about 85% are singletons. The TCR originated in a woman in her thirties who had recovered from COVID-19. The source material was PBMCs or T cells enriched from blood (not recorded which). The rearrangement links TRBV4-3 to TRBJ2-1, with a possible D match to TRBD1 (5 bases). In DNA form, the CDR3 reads TGCGCCAGCAGCCAAAGCACCCAGGGTCCCTACAATGAGCAGTTCTTC. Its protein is CASSQSTQGPYNEQFF.